This TCR beta chain was recovered during a study of T cells expressing NK-cell markers. The overall study: Sorted CD3+CD56+NKG2C+, CD3+CD56+NKG2C- and CD3+CD56-NKG2C+ T cells provided the TCR beta repertoires.

The CDR3 consists of 15 residues. Germline-derived CDR1 and CDR2 are ENHRY and SYGVKD. UMIs accompanied the 5'RACE template switching by which TCR beta cDNA was made. From its re-call of the 5' RACE reads, TCRdb lists each CDR3 protein once, without DNA. Here the sample table reports 350,000 to 400,000 distinct CDR3 sequences. The chain recombines TRBV10-3 with TRBJ1-4; TCRdb gives TRBD1 as the D gene, but with no DNA this cannot be confirmed. The receptor was derived from a woman aged 45-65 years in good health. Sequenced: blood T cells: a sorted CD56 or NKG2C T cell subset, CD4+ or CD8+ T cells, or bulk PBMC T cells (not recorded which). The CDR3 region is CAISAETGRNEKLFF.